The entry that follows covers one T cell receptor beta chain sequence. The sample originates from a study of blood T cell repertoires in COVID-19. The repertoire was sequenced with immunoSEQ multiplex PCR; TCRdb's copy has only in-frame clones and lacks some. The table has more than 80,000 clones, approximately 88% seen once. This receptor was taken from a man older than 75 with acute or convalescent COVID-19. Sequencing was performed on peripheral blood.

The CDR3 region has the DNA TGTGCCAGCGGCAGGGGACAGGGTAATGAAAAACTGTTTTTT. Protein product: CASGRGQGNEKLFF. The genes are TRBV6-6 and TRBJ1-4; 9 bases map to TRBD1. The CDR3 is 14 amino acids. Trimming removed 8 bases from V and 4 bases from J; junction bases left unmatched: 5. The germline V gene has CDR1 MNHNY and CDR2 SVGAGI (reference sequence).